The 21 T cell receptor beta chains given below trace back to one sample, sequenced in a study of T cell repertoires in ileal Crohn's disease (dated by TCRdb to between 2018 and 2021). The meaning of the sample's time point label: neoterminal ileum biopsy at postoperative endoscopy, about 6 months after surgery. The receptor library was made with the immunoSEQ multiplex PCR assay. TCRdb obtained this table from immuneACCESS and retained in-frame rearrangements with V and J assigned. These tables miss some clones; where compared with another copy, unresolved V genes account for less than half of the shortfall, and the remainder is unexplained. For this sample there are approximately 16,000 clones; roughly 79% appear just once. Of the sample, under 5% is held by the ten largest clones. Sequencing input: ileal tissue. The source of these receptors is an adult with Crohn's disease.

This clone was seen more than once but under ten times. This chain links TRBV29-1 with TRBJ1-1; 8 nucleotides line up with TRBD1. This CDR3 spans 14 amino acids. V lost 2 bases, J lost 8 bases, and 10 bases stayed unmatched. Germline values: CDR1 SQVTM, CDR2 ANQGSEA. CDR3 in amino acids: CSVESAGGRIEAFF. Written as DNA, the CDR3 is TGCAGCGTTGAATCGGCAGGGGGCCGAATAGAAGCTTTCTTT. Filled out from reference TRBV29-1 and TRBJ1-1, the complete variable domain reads SAVISQKPSRDICQRGTSLTIQCQVDSQVTMMFWYRQQPGQSLTLIATANQGSEATYESGFVIDKFPISRPNLTFSTLTVSNMSPEDSSIYLCSVESAGGRIEAFFGQGTRLTVV.

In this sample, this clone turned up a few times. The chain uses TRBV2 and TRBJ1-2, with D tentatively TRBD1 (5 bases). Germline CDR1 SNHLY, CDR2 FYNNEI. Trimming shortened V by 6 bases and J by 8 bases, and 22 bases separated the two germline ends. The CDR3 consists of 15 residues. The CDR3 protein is CASRDPDTHLGGYTF. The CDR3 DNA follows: TGTGCCAGCAGGGACCCGGACACTCACCTAGGGGGCTACACCTTC. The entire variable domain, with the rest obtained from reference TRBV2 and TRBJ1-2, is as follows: EPEVTQTPSHQVTQMGQEVILRCVPISNHLYFYWYRQILGQKVEFLVSFYNNEISEKSEIFDDQFSVERPDGSNFTLKIRSTKLEDSAMYFCASRDPDTHLGGYTFGSGTRLTVV.

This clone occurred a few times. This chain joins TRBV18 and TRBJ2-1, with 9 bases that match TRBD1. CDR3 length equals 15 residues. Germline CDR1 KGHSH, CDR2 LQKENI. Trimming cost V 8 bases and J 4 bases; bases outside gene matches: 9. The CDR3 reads CASATGTGSYNEQFF. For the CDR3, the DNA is TGTGCCAGCGCTACCGGGACAGGGAGTTACAATGAGCAGTTCTTC.

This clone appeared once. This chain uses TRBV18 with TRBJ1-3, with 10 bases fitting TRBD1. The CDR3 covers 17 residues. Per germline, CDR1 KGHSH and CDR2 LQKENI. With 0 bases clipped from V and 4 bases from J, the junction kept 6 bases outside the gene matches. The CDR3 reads CASSPPGTGAGGNTIYF. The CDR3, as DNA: TGTGCCAGCTCACCACCTGGGACAGGGGCCGGGGGAAACACCATATATTTT.

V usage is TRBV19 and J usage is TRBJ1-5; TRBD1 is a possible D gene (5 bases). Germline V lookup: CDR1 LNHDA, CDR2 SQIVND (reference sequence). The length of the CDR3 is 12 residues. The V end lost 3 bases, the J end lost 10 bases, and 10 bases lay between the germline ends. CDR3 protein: CASSIPQGPQHF. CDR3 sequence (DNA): TGTGCCAGTAGTATCCCTCAGGGTCCCCAGCATTTT.

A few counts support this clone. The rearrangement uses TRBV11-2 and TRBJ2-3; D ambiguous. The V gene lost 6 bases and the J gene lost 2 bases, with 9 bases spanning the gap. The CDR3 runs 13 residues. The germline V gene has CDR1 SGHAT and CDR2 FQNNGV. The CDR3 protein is CASRSSITDTQYF. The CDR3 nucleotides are TGTGCCAGCAGATCCAGCATCACAGATACGCAGTATTTT.

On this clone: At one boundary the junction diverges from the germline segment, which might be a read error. CDR3 in amino acids: CASSQGTSGRDTQYF. CDR3 in DNA: TGCGCCAGCAGCCAAGGGACTAGCGGGAGAGATACGCAGTATTTT. The rearrangement joins TRBV5-4 to TRBJ2-3, with 14 bases lining up with TRBD2. The CDR3 has 15 residues. From germline, CDR1 is SGHNT and CDR2 YYREEE (reference sequence).

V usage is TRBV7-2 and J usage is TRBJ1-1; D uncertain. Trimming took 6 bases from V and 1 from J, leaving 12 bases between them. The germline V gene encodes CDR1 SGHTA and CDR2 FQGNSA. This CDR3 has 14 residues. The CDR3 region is CASSIEQANTEAFF. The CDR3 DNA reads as TGTGCCAGCAGTATCGAGCAGGCGAACACTGAAGCTTTCTTT.

CDR3 amino acids: CASTRGGAYNEQFF. The CDR3 nucleotides are TGTGCCAGCACCCGGGGGGGTGCCTACAATGAGCAGTTCTTC. V gene TRBV6-5 combines with J gene TRBJ2-1; 8 bases are shared with TRBD2. In germline, CDR1 is MNHEY, CDR2 SVGAGI. Trimming at V came to 7 bases and at J to 2 bases, leaving 4 bases not matched to a gene. This CDR3 spans 14 amino acids.

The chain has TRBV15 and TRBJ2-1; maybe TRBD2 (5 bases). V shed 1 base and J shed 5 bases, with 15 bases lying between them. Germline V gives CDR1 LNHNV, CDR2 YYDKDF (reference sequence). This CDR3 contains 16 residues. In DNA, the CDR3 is TGTGCCACCAGCAGAGGAGGGCGGAAATCTAACAATGAGCAGTTCTTC. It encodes CATSRGGRKSNNEQFF.

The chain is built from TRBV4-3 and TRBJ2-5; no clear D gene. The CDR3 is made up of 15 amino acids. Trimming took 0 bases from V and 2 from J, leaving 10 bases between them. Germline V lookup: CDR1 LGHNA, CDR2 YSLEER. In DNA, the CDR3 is TGCGCCAGCAGCCAAGAATTACGGGCGCAAGAGACCCAGTACTTC. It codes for CASSQELRAQETQYF.

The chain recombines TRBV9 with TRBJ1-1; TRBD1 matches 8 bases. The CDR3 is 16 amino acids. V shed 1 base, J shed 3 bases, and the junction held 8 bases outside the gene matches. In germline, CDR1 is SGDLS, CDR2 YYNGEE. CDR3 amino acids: CASSVSTGETHTEAFF. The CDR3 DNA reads TGTGCCAGCAGCGTATCGACAGGGGAGACCCACACTGAAGCTTTCTTT.

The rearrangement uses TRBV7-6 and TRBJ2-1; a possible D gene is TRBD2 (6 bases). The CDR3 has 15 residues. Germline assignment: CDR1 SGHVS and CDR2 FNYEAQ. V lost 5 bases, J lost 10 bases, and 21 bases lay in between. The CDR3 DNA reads TGTGCCAGCAGCCCCCGTTCCCGGGGAGGAGGGGAGCAGTTCTTC. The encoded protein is CASSPRSRGGGEQFF.

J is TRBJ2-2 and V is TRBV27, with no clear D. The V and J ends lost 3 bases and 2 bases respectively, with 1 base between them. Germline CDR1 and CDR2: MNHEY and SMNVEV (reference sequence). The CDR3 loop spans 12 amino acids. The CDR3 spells CASSFNTGELFF. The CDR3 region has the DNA TGTGCCAGCAGTTTTAACACCGGGGAGCTGTTTTTT.

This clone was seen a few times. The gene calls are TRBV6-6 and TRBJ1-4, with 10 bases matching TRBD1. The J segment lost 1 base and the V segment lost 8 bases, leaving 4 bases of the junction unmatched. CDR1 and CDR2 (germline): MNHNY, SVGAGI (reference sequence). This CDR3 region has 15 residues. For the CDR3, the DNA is TGTGCCAGCGCGTGGACAGGGGGAACTAATGAAAAACTGTTTTTT. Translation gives CASAWTGGTNEKLFF.

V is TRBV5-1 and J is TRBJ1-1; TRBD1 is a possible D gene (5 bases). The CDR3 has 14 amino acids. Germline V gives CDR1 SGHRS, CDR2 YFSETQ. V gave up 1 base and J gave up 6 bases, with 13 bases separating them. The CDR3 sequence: CASSLLDKSAEAFF. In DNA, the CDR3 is TGCGCCAGCAGCTTGTTGGACAAATCGGCTGAAGCTTTCTTT.

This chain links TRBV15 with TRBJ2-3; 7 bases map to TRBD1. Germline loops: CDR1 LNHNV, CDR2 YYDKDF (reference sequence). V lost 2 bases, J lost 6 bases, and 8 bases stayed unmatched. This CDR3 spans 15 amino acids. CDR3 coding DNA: TGTGCCACCAGCAGAAAGGGGGCCCCCATGGATACGCAGTATTTT. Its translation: CATSRKGAPMDTQYF.

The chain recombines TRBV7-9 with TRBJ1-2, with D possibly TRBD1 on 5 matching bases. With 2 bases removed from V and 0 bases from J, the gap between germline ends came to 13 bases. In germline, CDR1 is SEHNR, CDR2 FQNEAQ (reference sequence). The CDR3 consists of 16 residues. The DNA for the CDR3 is TGTGCCAGCAGCTTAAGGGACCTACGATCTAACTATGGCTACACCTTC. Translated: CASSLRDLRSNYGYTF.

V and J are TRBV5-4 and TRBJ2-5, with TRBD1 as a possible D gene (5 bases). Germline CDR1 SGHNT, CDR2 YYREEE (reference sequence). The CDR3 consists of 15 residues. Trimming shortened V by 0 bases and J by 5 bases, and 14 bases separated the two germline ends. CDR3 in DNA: TGTGCCAGCAGCTTGGAAGGGGCCGCGAGCGAGACCCAGTACTTC. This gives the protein CASSLEGAASETQYF.

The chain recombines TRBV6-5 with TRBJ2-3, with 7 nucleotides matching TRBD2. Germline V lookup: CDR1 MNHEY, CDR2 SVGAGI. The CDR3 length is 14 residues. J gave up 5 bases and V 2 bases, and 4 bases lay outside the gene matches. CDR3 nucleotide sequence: TGTGCCAGCAGTTACCTCCCGGGGGGAGATACGCAGTATTTT. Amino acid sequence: CASSYLPGGDTQYF.

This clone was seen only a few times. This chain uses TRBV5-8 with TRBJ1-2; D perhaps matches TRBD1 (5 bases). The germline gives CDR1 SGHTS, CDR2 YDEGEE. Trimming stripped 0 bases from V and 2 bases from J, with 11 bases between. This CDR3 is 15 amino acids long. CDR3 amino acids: CASSLVVRANYGYTF. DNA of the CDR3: TGTGCCAGCAGCTTGGTGGTCAGGGCAAACTATGGCTACACCTTC.